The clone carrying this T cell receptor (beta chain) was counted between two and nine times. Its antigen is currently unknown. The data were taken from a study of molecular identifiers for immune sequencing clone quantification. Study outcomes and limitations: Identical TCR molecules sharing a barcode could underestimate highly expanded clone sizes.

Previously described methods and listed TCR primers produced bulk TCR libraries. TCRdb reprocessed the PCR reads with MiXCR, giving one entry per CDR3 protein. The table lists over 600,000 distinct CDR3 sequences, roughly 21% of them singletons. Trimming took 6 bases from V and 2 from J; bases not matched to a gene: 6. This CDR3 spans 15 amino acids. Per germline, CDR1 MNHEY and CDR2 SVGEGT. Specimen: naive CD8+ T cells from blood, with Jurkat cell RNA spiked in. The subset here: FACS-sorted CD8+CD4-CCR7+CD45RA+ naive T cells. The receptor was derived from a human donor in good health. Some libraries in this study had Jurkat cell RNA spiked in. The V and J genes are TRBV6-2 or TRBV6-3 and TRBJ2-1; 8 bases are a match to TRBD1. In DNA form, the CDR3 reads TGTGCCAGCAGACGTAGGACAGGGCCCTACAATGAGCAGTTCTTC. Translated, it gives CASRRRTGPYNEQFF.